One T cell receptor (beta chain) is described in this entry. Its specificity is not known. The source of the sample is a study of response to subunit inactivated influenza vaccine. Notes on the study in general: Authors suggested each seasonal flu vaccination may recruit only limited numbers of new T cells.

Unmatched junction bases numbered 6, after V lost 4 bases and J lost 1 base. The V gene's germline CDR1 is LGHDT and CDR2 YNNKEL (reference sequence). This CDR3 contains 17 residues. TCRdb re-called the RT-PCR reads with MiXCR, one entry per CDR3 protein. The table lists around 790,000 distinct CDR3 sequences, 21% of them singletons. The chain carries TRBV3-1 and TRBJ2-7; TRBD2 aligns across 14 bases. The sequence was collected from a man between 50 and 59 years old who received an inactivated influenza vaccine. Sample: PBMCs from blood, taken less than 6 days after vaccination. This CDR3 is CASSRLAGGPQSYEQYF. The CDR3 DNA reads TGTGCCAGCAGCCGACTAGCGGGAGGGCCTCAGTCCTACGAGCAGTACTTC.